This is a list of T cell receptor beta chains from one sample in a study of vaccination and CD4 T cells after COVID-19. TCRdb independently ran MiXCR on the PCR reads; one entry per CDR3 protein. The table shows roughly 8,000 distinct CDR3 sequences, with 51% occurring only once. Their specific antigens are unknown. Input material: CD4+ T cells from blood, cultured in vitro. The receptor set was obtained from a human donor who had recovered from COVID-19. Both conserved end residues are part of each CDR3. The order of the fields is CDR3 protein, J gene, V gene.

CASSPGWGNTEAFF TRBJ1-1 TRBV7-9
CAINPTGAAGYTF TRBJ1-2 TRBV10-3
CASSLGGPNGYTF TRBJ1-2 TRBV7-8
CASSPLESWPGNTEAFF TRBJ1-1 TRBV28
CATSPPGYGYTF TRBJ1-2 TRBV15
CAWKGVGTYGYTF TRBJ1-2 TRBV30
CSATDRDGNQPQHF TRBJ1-5 TRBV20-1
CSAPTPTTSGDNEQFF TRBJ2-1 TRBV20-1
CSARTSGGNSYNEQFF TRBJ2-1 TRBV20-1
CASSQQQGAGNTIYF TRBJ1-3 TRBV14
CASSLGRDYGYTF TRBJ1-2 TRBV4-1
CATSRSPGLAGVYLADTQYF TRBJ2-3 TRBV15
CASSLTGVANTEAFF TRBJ1-1 TRBV6-1
CSASTGDYEQYF TRBJ2-7 TRBV20-1
CASSPSSLVGGELFF TRBJ2-2 TRBV7-3
CASRPTPGQVIADTQYF TRBJ2-3 TRBV27
CASRDGRDQPQHF TRBJ1-5 TRBV2
CASSVGTGYGNEQFF TRBJ2-1 TRBV7-3
CASSSLMVRRYSNQPQHF TRBJ1-5 TRBV6-5
CASSLGAVYEQYF TRBJ2-7 TRBV7-6
CSASLRGRQFF TRBJ2-1 TRBV20-1
CSANQNIQGRYTF TRBJ1-2 TRBV20-1
CAISEGRNTEAFF TRBJ1-1 TRBV10-3
CSARARGKRYYGEQFF TRBJ2-1 TRBV20-1
CASSYSTGINSPLHF TRBJ1-6 TRBV6-5
CASSFDMSSYNEQFF TRBJ2-1 TRBV7-2
CGSSLYRGARTDTQYF TRBJ2-3 TRBV7-2
CSAEGTSGGLQETQYF TRBJ2-5 TRBV20-1
CASSELGDTQYF TRBJ2-3 TRBV6-1
CASRRRGSGNEQYF TRBJ2-7 TRBV19
CASSPQPSTGQETQYF TRBJ2-5 TRBV5-4
CSARTSGASTDTQYF TRBJ2-3 TRBV20-1
CATEGLNTGELFF TRBJ2-2 TRBV24-1
CSARRRANTEAFF TRBJ1-1 TRBV20-1
CASSLDGKGSYEQYF TRBJ2-7 TRBV11-3
CASSRRQGAETEAFF TRBJ1-1 TRBV4-2
CASSFQGIVGTINQPQHF TRBJ1-5 TRBV12-3/TRBV12-4
CASSEAYEQYF TRBJ2-7 TRBV2
CASSLDGQGTSPLHF TRBJ1-6 TRBV5-1
CASSPNGQGDYYGYTF TRBJ1-2 TRBV7-2
CASSPGGGELFF TRBJ2-2 TRBV11-2
CASSLEDFTGELFF TRBJ2-2 TRBV11-2
CSAREPTVNGYTF TRBJ1-2 TRBV20-1
CASSLNAGGNGELFF TRBJ2-2 TRBV7-3
CSARDGQGASYNSPLHF TRBJ1-6 TRBV20-1
CSASLFDEQFF TRBJ2-1 TRBV20-1
CATGRERFF TRBJ1-2 TRBV12-3/TRBV12-4
CASSGRVTGGGQETQYF TRBJ2-5 TRBV7-2
CSAYGRQGNTGELFF TRBJ2-2 TRBV20-1
CASSRQRPPYEQYF TRBJ2-7 TRBV2
CASSLGGSRSYNEQFF TRBJ2-1 TRBV7-9
CASSPRRDEGYTF TRBJ1-2 TRBV18
CSARERTGAGRAFF TRBJ1-1 TRBV20-1
CSARLAPEQFF TRBJ2-1 TRBV20-1